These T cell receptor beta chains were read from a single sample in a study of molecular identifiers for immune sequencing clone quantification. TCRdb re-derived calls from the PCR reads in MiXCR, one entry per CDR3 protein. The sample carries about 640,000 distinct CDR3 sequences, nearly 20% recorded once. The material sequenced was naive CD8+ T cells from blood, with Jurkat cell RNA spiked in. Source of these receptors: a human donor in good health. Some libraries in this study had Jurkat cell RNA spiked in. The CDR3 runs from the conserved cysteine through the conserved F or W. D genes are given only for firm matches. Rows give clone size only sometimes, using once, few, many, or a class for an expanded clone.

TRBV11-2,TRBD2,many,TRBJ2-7,TGTGCCAGCAGCTTAGATCCGGGAGGGTTGCTCGAGCAGTACTTC,CASSLDPGGLLEQYF
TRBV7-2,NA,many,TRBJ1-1,TGTGCCAGCAGCCTCAAGGGTGAAGCTTTCTTT,CASSLKGEAFF
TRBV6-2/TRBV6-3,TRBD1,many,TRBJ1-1,TGTGCCAGCAGTACCCTCAAGAGGGACAGACTGAACACTGAAGCTTTCTTT,CASSTLKRDRLNTEAFF
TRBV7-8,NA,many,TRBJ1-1,TGTGCCAGCAGCCCTGGACGGAAGACTGAAGCTTTCTTT,CASSPGRKTEAFF
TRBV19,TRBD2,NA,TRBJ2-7,TGTGCCAGTAGAGCCGGGACTAGGGGAACTTACGAGCAGTACTTC,CASRAGTRGTYEQYF
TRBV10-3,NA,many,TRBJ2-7,TGTGCCATCAGTCCGACAGTCGTCTACGAGCAGTACTTC,CAISPTVVYEQYF
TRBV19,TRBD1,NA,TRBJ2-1,TGTGCCAGTACCCTAGACAGGGCAAGCTCCTACAATGAGCAGTTCTTC,CASTLDRASSYNEQFF
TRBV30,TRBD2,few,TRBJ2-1,TGTGCCTGGAGTGTATACTGGCGGGAGTTCCACAATGAGCAGTTCTTC,CAWSVYWREFHNEQFF
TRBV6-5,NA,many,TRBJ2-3,TGTGCCAGCAGTCACACCCCGGACAGCACAGATACGCAGTATTTT,CASSHTPDSTDTQYF
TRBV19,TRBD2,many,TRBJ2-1,TGTGCCAGTAGTATCGGGGGGGGGCGGTACAATGAGCAGTTCTTC,CASSIGGGRYNEQFF
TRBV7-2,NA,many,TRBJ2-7,TGTGCCAGCAGCGAAGCGAGCTCCTACGAGCAGTACTTC,CASSEASSYEQYF
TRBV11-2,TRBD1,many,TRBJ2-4,TGTGCCAGCAGCATCCACAGGGGAATAGCCAAAAACATTCAGTACTTC,CASSIHRGIAKNIQYF
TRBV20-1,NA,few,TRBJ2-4,TGCAGTGCTAGGGGGCGGGATAGCCAAAACATTCAGTACTTC,CSARGRDSQNIQYF
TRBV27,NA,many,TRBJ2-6,TGTGCCAGCAGTTTGATAGGGGTCTCTGGGGCCAACGTCCTGACTTTC,CASSLIGVSGANVLTF
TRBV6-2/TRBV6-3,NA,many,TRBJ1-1,TGTGCCAGCAGTTATGACATCACTAACACTGAAGCTTTCTTT,CASSYDITNTEAFF
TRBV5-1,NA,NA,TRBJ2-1,TGCGCCAGCAGCTTGGATACAGGGTGGAATGAGCAGTTCTTC,CASSLDTGWNEQFF
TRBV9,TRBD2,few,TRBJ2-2,TGTGCCAGCAGCGTAGGCCCTAGCGGGAACACCGGGGAGCTGTTTTTT,CASSVGPSGNTGELFF
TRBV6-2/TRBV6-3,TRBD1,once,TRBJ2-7,TGTGTCAGCAGTCCTCTACGACAGGGGGCCTACGAGCAGTACTTC,CVSSPLRQGAYEQYF
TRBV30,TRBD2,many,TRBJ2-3,TGTGCCTGGAACCTAGCGGGAGGGCCCGCAGATACGCAGTATTTT,CAWNLAGGPADTQYF
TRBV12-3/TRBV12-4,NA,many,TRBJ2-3,TGTGCCACCTCCCAGGGGAGCACAGATACGCAGTATTTT,CATSQGSTDTQYF
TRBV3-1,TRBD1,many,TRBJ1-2,TGTGCCAGCAGCCGGGACAGGAGCTCCTATGGCTACACCTTC,CASSRDRSSYGYTF
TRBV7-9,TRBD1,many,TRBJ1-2,TGTGCCAGCAGCTTAGAGGGACAGGGGAAGGACTATGGCTACACCTTC,CASSLEGQGKDYGYTF
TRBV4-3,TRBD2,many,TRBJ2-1,TGCGCCAGCAGCCAAGGACTAGCGGGACTCAACAATGAGCAGTTCTTC,CASSQGLAGLNNEQFF
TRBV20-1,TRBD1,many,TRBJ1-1,TGCAGTGCTAGAGATTCGGAAAACAGGGGGAGAGCTTTCTTT,CSARDSENRGRAFF
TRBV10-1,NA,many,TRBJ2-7,TGCGCCAGCAGCCCGGACGGTCCCTACGAGCAGTACTTC,CASSPDGPYEQYF
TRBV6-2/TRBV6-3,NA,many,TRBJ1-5,TGTGCCAGCAGTTACAAACCCGATCAGCCCCAGCATTTT,CASSYKPDQPQHF
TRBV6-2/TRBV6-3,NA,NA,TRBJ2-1,TGTGCCAGCAGTTATGCCCTTCCCAATGAGCAGTTCTTC,CASSYALPNEQFF
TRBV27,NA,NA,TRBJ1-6,TGTGCCAGCAGTTCTGCCGGTGGGGGTTATTCACCCCTCCACTTT,CASSSAGGGYSPLHF
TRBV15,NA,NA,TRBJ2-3,TGTGCCACCAGCACCATAACAGATACGCAGTATTTT,CATSTITDTQYF
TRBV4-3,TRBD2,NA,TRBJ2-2,TGCGCCAGCAGCCAAGATCTTAGCGGGGGAATGAACACCGGGGAGCTGTTTTTT,CASSQDLSGGMNTGELFF
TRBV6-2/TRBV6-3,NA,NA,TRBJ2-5,TGTGCCAGCAAGGGGCGAAGGGCCCACGCCGGGGAGACCCAGTACTTC,CASKGRRAHAGETQYF
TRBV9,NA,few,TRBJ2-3,TGTGCCAGCAGTGGGGGGGGGCTACCCCCGGATACGCAGTATTTT,CASSGGGLPPDTQYF
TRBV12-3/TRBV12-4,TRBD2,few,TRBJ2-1,TGTGCCAGCAGCCCCGTAGCGGGAGGTCGGAATGAGCAGTTCTTC,CASSPVAGGRNEQFF
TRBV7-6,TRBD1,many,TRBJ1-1,TGTGCCAGCTTGGGGTTCGGCCAACAGGGGTTAAAAGCTTTCTTT,CASLGFGQQGLKAFF
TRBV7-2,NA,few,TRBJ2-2,TGTGCCAGCAGCTCAGGCCCTAACACCGGGGAGCTGTTTTTT,CASSSGPNTGELFF
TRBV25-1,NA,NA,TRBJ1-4,TGTGCCAGCAGTGAACCCTCCGCCAGGGTGGGTGAAAAACTGCTTTTT,CASSEPSARVGEKLLF
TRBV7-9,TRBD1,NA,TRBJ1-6,TGTGCCAGCAGCCTAGCAGGGGGCGCCGATTCACCCCTCCACTTT,CASSLAGGADSPLHF
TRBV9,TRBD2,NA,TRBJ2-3,TGTGCCAGCAGCGTAGATAGCGGGGGGTACGCAGATACGCAGTATTTT,CASSVDSGGYADTQYF
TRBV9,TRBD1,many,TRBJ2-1,TGTGCCAGCAGCCCAGCAGGGGGCCCGTACAATGAGCAGTTCTTC,CASSPAGGPYNEQFF
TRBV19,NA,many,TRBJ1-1,TGTGCCAGTGGGGTGGGGGACACTGAAGCTTTCTTT,CASGVGDTEAFF
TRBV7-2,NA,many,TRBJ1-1,TGTGCCAGCAGCGAAACAGAAGCCCCTGAAGCTTTCTTT,CASSETEAPEAFF
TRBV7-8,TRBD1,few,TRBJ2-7,TGTGCCAGCAGCTCAACGAGACAGGGCTACGAGCAGTACTTC,CASSSTRQGYEQYF
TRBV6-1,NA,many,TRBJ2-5,TGTGCCAGCAGTGAAGGACAGACCCAAGAGACCCAGTACTTC,CASSEGQTQETQYF
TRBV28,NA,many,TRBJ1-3,TGTGCCAGCAGTTCTAAGCGGGGGGCCTTCGGAAACACCATATATTTT,CASSSKRGAFGNTIYF
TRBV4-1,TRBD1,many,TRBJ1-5,TGCGCCAGCAGCCAAATGACAGGGAATCAGCCCCAGCATTTT,CASSQMTGNQPQHF
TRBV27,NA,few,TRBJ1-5,TGTGCCAGCAGTCCATTACTAGGGGATAGCAATCAGCCCCAGCATTTT,CASSPLLGDSNQPQHF
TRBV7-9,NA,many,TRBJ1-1,TGTGCCAGCAGCAAGGACAGTCTGAACACTGAAGCTTTCTTT,CASSKDSLNTEAFF
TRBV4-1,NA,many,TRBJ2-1,TGCGCCAGCAGCCAAGAGAGGGCCTACAATGAGCAGTTCTTC,CASSQERAYNEQFF
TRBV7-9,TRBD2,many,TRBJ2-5,TGTGCCAGCAGCCCGGGACTAGGTGACGGGACCCAGTACTTC,CASSPGLGDGTQYF
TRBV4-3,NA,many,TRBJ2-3,TGCGCCAGCCGGGCGGGGCGGGCCACCACAGATACGCAGTATTTT,CASRAGRATTDTQYF
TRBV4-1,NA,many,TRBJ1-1,TGCGCCAGCAGCCAAGCCAGGACATCAAACACTGAAGCTTTCTTT,CASSQARTSNTEAFF
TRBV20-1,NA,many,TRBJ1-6,TGCAGTGCTCAGATCGGACAGTTTTCACCCCTCCACTTT,CSAQIGQFSPLHF
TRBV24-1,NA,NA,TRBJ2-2,TGTGCCACCAGTGATTTAGCGGCTGGCACCGGGGAGCTGTTTTTT,CATSDLAAGTGELFF
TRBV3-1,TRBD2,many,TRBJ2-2,TGTGCCAGCAGTCCCTGGGCGGGGGTCAACACCGGGGAGCTGTTTTTT,CASSPWAGVNTGELFF
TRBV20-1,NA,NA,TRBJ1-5,TGCAGTGCTAGAGCTGGGTGGGATTCAAGGCAGCCCCAGCATTTT,CSARAGWDSRQPQHF
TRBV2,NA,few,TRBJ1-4,TGTGCCAGCAGATACCTTAGCCCGGTTCCGGCGAGGGAAAAACTGTTTTTT,CASRYLSPVPAREKLFF
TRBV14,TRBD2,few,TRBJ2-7,TGTGCCAGCAGCCAAGATCTTTGGGAGGGCGTCGACGAGCAGTGCTTC,CASSQDLWEGVDEQCF